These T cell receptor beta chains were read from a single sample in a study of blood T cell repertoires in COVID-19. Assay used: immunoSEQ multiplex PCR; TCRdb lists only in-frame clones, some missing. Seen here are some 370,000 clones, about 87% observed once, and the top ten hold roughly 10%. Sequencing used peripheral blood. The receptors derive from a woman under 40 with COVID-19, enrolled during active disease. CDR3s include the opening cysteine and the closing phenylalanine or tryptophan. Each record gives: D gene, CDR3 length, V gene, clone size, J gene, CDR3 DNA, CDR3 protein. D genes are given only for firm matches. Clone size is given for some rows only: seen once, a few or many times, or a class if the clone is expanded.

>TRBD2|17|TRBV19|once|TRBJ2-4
TGTGCCACCGCGAAGAATCAGCGGGAGTGGTACAAAAACATTCAGTACTTC
CATAKNQREWYKNIQYF
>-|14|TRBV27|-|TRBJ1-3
TGTGCCAGCAGTTCAGGGCTCTCTGGAAACACCATATATTTT
CASSSGLSGNTIYF
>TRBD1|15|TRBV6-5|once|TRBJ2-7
TGTGCCAGCAGTTACACCGGGACAGGGATAGGCGAGCAGTACTTC
CASSYTGTGIGEQYF
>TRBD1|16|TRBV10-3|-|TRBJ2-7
TGTGCCATCAGTGAGTCGAAACCACAGGGGGCCTACGAGCAGTACTTC
CAISESKPQGAYEQYF
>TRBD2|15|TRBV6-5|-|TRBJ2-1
TGTGCCAGCAGTTCGCGAGAAGCGGGGTACAATGAGCAGTTCTTC
CASSSREAGYNEQFF
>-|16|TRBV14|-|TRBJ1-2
TGTGCCAGCAGCCCTAATTCACAACAAGGGGTCGGTGGCTACACCTTC
CASSPNSQQGVGGYTF
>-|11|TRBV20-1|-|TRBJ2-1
TGCAGTGCTCACATTCTTAATGAGCAGTTCTTC
CSAHILNEQFF
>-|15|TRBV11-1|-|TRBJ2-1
TGTGCCAGCAGCTCCCGGGAGAGGGCCTACAATGAGCAGTTCTTC
CASSSRERAYNEQFF
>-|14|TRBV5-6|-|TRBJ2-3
TGTGCCAGCAGCCCGGAGGGGAATACAGATACGCAGTATTTT
CASSPEGNTDTQYF
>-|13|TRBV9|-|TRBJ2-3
TGTGCCAGCAGCGTATGGGGGGCAGATACGCAGTATTTT
CASSVWGADTQYF
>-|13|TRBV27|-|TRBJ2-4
TGTGCCAGCAGCAAAGCGGGTGAAAACATTCAGTACTTC
CASSKAGENIQYF
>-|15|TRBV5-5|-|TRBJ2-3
TGTGCCAGCAGCCGTGCACAGGGACGTACAGATACGCAGTATTTT
CASSRAQGRTDTQYF
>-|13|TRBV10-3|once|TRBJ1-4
TGTGCCATCAGTGAGTTTCCCCTAACGGGACTGTTTTTT
CAISEFPLTGLFF
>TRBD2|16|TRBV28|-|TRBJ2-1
TGTGCCAGCAGTCGCTATCTAGCGGGAGGGCGCAATGAGCAGTTCTTC
CASSRYLAGGRNEQFF
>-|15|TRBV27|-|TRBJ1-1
TGTGCCAGCAGTTTATCGAGGAACGGGGGCACTGAAGCTTTCTTT
CASSLSRNGGTEAFF
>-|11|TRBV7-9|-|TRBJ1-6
TGTGCCAGCAGCCCAGATTCACCCCTCCACTTT
CASSPDSPLHF
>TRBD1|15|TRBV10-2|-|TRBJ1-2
TGCGCCAGCAGAGAGCTGGGACAGACAAGATATGGCTACACCTTC
CASRELGQTRYGYTF
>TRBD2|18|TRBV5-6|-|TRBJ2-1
TGTGCCAGCAGCTTTTCGACTAGCGGGAGCCACTCCTACAATGAGCAGTTCTTC
CASSFSTSGSHSYNEQFF
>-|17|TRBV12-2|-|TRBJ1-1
TGTGCAAGTCGCGTTACAGGAGAGGAAGACCTTTGCACTGAAGCTTTCTTT
CASRVTGEEDLCTEAFF
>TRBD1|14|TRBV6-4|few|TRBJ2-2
TGTGCCAGCAGTGAAGGGGGCGGGACCGGGGAGCTGTTTTTT
CASSEGGGTGELFF
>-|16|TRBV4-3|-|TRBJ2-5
TGCGCCAGCAGCCTCCTGGGGGGACAGCGTAGCGAGACCCAGTACTTC
CASSLLGGQRSETQYF
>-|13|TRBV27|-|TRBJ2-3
TGTGCCAGCAGTCAGGGGAACACAGATACGCAGTATTTT
CASSQGNTDTQYF
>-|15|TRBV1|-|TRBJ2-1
TGCACCAGCAGCCCCGCTAGCGGGACAAACAATGAGCAGTTCTTC
CTSSPASGTNNEQFF
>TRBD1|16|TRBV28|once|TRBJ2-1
TGTGCCAGCAGTTTATGGACGGGACAGGGGGCGAATGAGCAGTTCTTC
CASSLWTGQGANEQFF
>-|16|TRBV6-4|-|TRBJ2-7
TGTGCCAGCAGTGACTCTCGGGGGACCTCGTCATGCGAGCAGTACTTC
CASSDSRGTSSCEQYF
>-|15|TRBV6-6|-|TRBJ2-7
TGTGCCAGCAGTTACGAAACGAGGTCCCCTACCGAGCAGTACTTC
CASSYETRSPTEQYF
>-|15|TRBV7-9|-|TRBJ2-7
TGTGCCAGCAGCCTCAGGGGTCCCCCCCCCTACGAGCAGTACTTC
CASSLRGPPPYEQYF
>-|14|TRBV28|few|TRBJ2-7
TGTGCCAGCAGTTTACGGGACACCCTGTACGAGCAGTACTTC
CASSLRDTLYEQYF
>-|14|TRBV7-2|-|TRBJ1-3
TGTGCCAGCAGCTTAGCGAGCTCCGGAAACACCATATATTTT
CASSLASSGNTIYF
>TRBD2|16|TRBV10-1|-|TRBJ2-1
TGCGCCAGCAGTGGGTCGTTGGGGACTAGCTATAATGAGCAGTTCTTC
CASSGSLGTSYNEQFF
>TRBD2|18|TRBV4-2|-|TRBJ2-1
TGTGCCAGCAGCCAAGACTCGGGAGGGCCAGGTACCTACAATGAGCAGTTCTTC
CASSQDSGGPGTYNEQFF
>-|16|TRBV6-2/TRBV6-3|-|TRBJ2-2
TGTGCCAGCAGTTGGTTGGACTTCGCGAACACCGGGGAGCTGTTTTTT
CASSWLDFANTGELFF
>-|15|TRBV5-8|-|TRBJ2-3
TGTGCCAGCAGCTGGTCGGGACTCAAAGGGGATACGCAGTATTTT
CASSWSGLKGDTQYF
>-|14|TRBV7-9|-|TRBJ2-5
TGTGCCAGCAGCTTCCGACAGAACCAAGAGACCCAGTACTTC
CASSFRQNQETQYF
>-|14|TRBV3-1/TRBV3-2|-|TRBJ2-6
TGTGCCAGCAGCCTACACTCTGGGGCCAACGTCCTGACTTTC
CASSLHSGANVLTF
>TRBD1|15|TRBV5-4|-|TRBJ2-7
TGTGCCAGCAGCTCAGACAGGGTCGAAGCCTACGAGCAGTACTTC
CASSSDRVEAYEQYF
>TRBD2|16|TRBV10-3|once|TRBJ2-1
TGTGCCATCAGTACCCCCGGGGGGGGAGACTACAATGAGCAGTTCTTC
CAISTPGGGDYNEQFF
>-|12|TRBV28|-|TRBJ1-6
TGTGCCAGCAGTTCGGGGGATCCACCCCTCCACTTT
CASSSGDPPLHF
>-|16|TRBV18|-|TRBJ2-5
TGTGCCAGCTCACCAGTACCCACGGCGGGGTTCGGGACCCAGTACTTC
CASSPVPTAGFGTQYF
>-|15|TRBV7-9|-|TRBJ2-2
TGTGCCAGCAGTTCTACCCTACAGCCTGGCCGGGAGCTGTTTTTT
CASSSTLQPGRELFF
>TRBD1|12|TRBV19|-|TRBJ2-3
TGTCCCCCGACAGGGGAGACAGATACGCAGTATTTT
CPPTGETDTQYF
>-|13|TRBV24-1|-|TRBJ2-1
TGTGCCACCAGTGGTGAGACCTACAATGAGCAGTTCTTC
CATSGETYNEQFF
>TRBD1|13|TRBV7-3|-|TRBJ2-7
TGTGCCAGCAGCCGGGACAGGGGGTACGAGCAGTACTTC
CASSRDRGYEQYF
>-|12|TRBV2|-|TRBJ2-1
TGTGCCAGCAGTTTGCTAGTCGATGAGCAGTTCTTC
CASSLLVDEQFF